This T cell receptor beta chain is from a study of CD4 and CD8 cells across lung adenocarcinoma regions (dated by TCRdb to the late 2010s). The study in broad terms: To look at intratumor heterogeneity in the T cell receptor repertoire, the study compared tumor centers against tumor margins.

The donors were patients who had localized lung adenocarcinoma, which is a subtype of non-small cell lung cancer. The centers of localized lung adenocarcinomas were where the samples came from. For TCR repertoire analysis, CD4+ T cells from tumor tissue were profiled apart from CD8+ T cells. This clonotype is regarded as large (0.1 to 1%). The specificity of this receptor is unknown. No base qualities exist here, and no much larger clone lies one base off it. Libraries came from PCR. TCRdb shows the sequencer as HiSeq X Ten. TCRdb took the public reads, trimmed them with fastp at Q25, ran MiXCR for clone calling and kept in-frame beta chains. For every CDR3 protein sequence, its rows merge into one entry that carries the most common genes and DNA. The sample data list approximately 7,700 distinct CDR3 sequences, and 56% of these were observed just once. The ten biggest clones cover roughly a quarter of the sample.

Reading the germline V gene gives CDR1 MNHNS and CDR2 SASEGT. V and J are trimmed by 5 bases and 0 bases, and the gene matches miss 3 bases of the junction. The CDR3 has 15 amino acids, counting the end cysteine and phenylalanine. Only the CDR3 DNA is retained, 45 bases long and in frame from the first base. Sequenced material: CD4+ T cells from the center of a lung tumor. Sample cell subset or site, as interpreted from the label and publication: tumor center region. The clonotype originates from a female donor with lung adenocarcinoma. The CD4 and CD8 labels of this study may be unreliable. Recombination connected TRBV6-1 to TRBJ2-1; 8 bases in between match TRBD2. The DNA reads as follows: TGTGCCAGCAGTAAGAGCGGGAGCTCCTACAATGAGCAGTTCTTC. Its translation is CASSKSGSSYNEQFF.